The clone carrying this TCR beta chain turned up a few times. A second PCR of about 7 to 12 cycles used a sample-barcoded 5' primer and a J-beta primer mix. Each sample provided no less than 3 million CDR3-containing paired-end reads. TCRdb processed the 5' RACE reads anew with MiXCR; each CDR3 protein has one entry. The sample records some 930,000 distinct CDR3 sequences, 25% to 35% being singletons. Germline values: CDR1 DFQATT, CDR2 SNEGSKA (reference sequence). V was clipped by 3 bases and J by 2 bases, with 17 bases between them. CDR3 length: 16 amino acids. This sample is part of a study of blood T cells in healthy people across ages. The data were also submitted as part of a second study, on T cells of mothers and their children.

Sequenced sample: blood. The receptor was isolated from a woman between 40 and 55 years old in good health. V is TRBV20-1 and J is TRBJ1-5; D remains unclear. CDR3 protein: CSASLGPFGGNQPQHF. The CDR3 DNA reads TGCAGTGCTAGTCTTGGCCCCTTTGGGGGCAATCAGCCCCAGCATTTT.